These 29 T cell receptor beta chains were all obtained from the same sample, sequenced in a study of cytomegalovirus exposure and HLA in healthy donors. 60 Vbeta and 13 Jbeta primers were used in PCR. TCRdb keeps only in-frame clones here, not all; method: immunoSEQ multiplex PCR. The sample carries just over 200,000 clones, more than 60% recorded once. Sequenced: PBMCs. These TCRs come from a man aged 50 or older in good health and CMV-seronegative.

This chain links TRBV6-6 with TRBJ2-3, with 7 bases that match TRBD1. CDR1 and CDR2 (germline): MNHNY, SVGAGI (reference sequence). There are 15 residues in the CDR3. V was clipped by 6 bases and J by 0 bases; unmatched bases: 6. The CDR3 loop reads CASRYDRASTDTQYF. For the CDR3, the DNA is TGTGCCAGCAGATATGACAGGGCGAGCACAGATACGCAGTATTTT.

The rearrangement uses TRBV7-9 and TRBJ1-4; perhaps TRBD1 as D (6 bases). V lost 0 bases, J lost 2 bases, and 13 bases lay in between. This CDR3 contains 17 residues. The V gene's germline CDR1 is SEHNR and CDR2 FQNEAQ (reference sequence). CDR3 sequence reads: CASSLAGRGTTNEKLFF. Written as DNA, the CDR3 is TGTGCCAGCAGCTTAGCGGGCAGGGGAACCACTAATGAAAAACTGTTTTTT.

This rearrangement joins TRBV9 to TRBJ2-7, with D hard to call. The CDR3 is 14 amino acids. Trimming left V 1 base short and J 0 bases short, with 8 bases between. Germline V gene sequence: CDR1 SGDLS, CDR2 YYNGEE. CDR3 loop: CASSVTPTSYEQYF. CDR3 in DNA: TGTGCCAGCAGCGTAACTCCTACCTCCTACGAGCAGTACTTC.

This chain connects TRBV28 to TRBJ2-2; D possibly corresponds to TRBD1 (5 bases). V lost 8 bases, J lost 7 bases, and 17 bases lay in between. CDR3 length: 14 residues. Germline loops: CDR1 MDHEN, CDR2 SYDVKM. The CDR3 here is CASVVSGAGGELFF. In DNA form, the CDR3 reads TGTGCCAGCGTTGTGTCTGGGGCCGGCGGGGAGCTGTTTTTT.

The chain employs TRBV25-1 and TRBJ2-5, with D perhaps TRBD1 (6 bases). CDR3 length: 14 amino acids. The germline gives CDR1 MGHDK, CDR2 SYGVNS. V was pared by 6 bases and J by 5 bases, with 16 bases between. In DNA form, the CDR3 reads TGTGCCAGCAGCTCCGGGACATCCGTTGAGACCCAGTACTTC. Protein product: CASSSGTSVETQYF.

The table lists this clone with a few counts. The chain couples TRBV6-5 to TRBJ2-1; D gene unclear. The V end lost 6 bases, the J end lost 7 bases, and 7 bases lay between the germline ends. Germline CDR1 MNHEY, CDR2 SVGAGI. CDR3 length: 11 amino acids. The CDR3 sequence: CASRSWNEQFF. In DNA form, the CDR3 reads TGTGCCAGCAGGAGTTGGAATGAGCAGTTCTTC.

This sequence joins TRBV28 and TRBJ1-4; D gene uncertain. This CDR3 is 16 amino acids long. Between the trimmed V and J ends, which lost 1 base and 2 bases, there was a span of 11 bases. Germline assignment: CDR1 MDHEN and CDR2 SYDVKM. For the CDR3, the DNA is TGTGCCAGCAGTTTATCCCTGGGCAGCACTAATGAAAAACTGTTTTTT. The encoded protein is CASSLSLGSTNEKLFF.

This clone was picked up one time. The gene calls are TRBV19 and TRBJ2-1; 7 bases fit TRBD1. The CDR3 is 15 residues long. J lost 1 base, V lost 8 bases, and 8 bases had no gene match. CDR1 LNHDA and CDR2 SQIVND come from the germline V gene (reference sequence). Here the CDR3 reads CASDAPGQSYNEQFF. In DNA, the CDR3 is TGTGCCAGTGATGCTCCGGGACAGTCCTACAATGAGCAGTTCTTC.

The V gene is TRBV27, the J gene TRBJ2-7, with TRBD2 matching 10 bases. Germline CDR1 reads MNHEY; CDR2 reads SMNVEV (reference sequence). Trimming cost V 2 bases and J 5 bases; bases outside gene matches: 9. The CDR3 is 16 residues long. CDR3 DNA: TGTGCCAGCAGTTTAAAGCTAGCGGGAGCCTACCACGAGCAGTACTTC. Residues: CASSLKLAGAYHEQYF.

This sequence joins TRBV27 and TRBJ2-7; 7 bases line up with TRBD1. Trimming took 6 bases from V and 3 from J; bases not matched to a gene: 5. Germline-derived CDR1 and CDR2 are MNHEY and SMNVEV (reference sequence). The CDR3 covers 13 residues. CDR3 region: CASRSTGSYEQYF. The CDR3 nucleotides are TGTGCCAGCAGATCGACAGGGAGCTACGAGCAGTACTTC.

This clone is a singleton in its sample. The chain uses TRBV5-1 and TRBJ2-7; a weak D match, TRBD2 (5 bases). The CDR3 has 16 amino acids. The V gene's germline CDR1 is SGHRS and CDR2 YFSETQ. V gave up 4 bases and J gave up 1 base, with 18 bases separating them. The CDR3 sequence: CASSPQQRGGSYEQYF. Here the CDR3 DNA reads TGCGCCAGCAGCCCCCAACAACGGGGTGGTTCCTACGAGCAGTACTTC.

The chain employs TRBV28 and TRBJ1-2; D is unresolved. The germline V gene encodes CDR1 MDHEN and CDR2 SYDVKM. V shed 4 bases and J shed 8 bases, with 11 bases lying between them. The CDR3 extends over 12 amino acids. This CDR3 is CASSSTFRGYTF. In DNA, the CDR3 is TGTGCCAGCAGTTCCACCTTCAGGGGCTACACCTTC.

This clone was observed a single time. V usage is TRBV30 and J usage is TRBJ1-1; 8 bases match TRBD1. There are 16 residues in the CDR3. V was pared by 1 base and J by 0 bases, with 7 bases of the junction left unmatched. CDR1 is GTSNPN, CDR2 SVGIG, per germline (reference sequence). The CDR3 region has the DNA TGTGCCTGGAGTGGACAGGGGATTTGGATGAACACTGAAGCTTTCTTT. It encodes CAWSGQGIWMNTEAFF. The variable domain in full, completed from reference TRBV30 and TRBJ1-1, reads SQTIHQWPATLVQPVGSPLSLECTVEGTSNPNLYWYRQAAGRGLQLLFYSVGIGQISSEVPQNLSASRPQDRQFILSSKKLLLSDSGFYLCAWSGQGIWMNTEAFFGQGTRLTVV.

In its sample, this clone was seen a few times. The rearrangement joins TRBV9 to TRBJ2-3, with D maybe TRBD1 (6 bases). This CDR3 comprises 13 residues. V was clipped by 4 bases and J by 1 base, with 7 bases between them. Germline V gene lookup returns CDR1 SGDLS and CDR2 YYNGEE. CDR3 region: CASSRQGTDTQYF. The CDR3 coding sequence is TGTGCCAGCAGCCGACAGGGCACAGATACGCAGTATTTT.

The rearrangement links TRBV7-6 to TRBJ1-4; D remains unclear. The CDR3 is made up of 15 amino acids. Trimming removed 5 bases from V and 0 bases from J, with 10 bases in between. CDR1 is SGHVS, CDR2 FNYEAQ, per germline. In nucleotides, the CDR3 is TGTGCCAGCAGCGCGCGGGTCGCAACTAATGAAAAACTGTTTTTT. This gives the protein CASSARVATNEKLFF.

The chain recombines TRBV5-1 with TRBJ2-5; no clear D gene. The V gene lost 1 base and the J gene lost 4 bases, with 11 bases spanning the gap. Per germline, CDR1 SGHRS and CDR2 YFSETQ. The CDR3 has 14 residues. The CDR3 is CASSLLVMRETQYF. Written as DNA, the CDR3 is TGCGCCAGCAGCTTGTTAGTGATGAGAGAGACCCAGTACTTC.

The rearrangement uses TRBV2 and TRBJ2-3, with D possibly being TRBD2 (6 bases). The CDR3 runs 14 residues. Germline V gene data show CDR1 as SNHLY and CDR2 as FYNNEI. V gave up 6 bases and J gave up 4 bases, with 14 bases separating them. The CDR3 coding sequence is TGTGCCAGCAGGCAGGAGGGCCCCGCAGATACGCAGTATTTT. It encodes CASRQEGPADTQYF.

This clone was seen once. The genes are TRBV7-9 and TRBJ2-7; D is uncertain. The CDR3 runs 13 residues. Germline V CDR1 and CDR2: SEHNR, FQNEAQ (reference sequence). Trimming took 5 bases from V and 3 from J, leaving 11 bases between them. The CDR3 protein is CASSIYSSYEQYF. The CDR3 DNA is TGTGCCAGCAGCATTTATAGCAGCTACGAGCAGTACTTC.

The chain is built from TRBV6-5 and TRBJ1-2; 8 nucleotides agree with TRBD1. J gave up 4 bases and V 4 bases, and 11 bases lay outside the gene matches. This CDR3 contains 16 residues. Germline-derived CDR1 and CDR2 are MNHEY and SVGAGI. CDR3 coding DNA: TGTGCCAGCAGTTTCGATTTTGCAGGGGGCATCTATGGCTACACCTTC. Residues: CASSFDFAGGIYGYTF.

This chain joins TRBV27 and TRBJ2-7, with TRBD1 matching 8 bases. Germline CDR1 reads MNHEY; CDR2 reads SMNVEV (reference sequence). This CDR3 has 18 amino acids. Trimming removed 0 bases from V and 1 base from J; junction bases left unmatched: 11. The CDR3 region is CASSLSIGTTGVSYEQYF. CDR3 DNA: TGTGCCAGCAGTTTATCCATAGGCACGACAGGGGTGTCCTACGAGCAGTACTTC.

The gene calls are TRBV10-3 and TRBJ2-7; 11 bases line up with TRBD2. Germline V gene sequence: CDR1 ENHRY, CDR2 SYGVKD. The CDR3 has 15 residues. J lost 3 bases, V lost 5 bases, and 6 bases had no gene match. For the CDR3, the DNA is TGTGCCATCAGTACAACTAGCGGGAGTAACTACGAGCAGTACTTC. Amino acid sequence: CAISTTSGSNYEQYF.

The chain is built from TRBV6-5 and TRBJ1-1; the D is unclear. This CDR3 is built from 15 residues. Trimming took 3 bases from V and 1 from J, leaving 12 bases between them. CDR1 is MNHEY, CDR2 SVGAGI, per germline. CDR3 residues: CASSYGQSWNTEAFF. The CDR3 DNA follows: TGTGCCAGCAGTTATGGCCAGTCGTGGAACACTGAAGCTTTCTTT.

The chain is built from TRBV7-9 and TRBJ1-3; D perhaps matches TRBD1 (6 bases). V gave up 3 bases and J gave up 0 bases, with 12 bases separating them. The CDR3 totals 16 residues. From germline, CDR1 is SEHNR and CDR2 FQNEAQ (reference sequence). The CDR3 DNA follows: TGTGCCAGCAGCTTCGTTGACAGGCTCTCTGGAAACACCATATATTTT. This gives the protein CASSFVDRLSGNTIYF.

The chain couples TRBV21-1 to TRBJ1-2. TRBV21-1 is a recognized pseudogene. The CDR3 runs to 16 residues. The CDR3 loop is CASSDQGARGCYGYTF. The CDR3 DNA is TGTGCCAGCAGCGATCAAGGGGCTCGGGGGTGCTATGGCTACACCTTC.

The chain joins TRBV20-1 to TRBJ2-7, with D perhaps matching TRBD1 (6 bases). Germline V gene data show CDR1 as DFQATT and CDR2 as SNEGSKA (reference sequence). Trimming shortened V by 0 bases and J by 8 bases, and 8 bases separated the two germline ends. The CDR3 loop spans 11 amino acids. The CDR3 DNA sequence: TGCAGTGCTAGAGATCAGGGGAAGCAGTACTTC. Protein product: CSARDQGKQYF.

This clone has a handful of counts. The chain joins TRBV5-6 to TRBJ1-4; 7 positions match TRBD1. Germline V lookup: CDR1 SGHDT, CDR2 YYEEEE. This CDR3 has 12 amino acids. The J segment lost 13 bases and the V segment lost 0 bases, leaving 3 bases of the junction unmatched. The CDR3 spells CASSLGQGGLFF. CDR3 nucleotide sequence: TGTGCCAGCAGCTTGGGGCAGGGGGGACTGTTTTTT.

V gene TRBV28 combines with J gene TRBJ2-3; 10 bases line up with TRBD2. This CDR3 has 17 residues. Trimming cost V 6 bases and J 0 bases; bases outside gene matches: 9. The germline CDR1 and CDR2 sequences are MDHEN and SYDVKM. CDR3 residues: CASRAGGPLRSTDTQYF. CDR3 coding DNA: TGTGCCAGCAGAGCGGGAGGGCCTCTTAGAAGCACAGATACGCAGTATTTT.

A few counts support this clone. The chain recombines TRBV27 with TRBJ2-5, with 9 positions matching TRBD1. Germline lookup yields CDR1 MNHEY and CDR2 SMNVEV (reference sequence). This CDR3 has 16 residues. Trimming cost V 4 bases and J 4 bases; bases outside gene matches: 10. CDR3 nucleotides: TGTGCCAGCAGTTCCCTGGGACAGGGTGTTCGAGAGACCCAGTACTTC. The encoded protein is CASSSLGQGVRETQYF.

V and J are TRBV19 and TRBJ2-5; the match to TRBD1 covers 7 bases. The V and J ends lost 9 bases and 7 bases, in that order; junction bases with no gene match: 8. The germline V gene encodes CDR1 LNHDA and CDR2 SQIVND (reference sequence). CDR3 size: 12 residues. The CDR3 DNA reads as TGTGCCAGCGCCGGGACAGACGGGACCCAGTACTTC. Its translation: CASAGTDGTQYF. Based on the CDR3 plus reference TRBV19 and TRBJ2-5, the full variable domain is DGGITQSPKYLFRKEGQNVTLSCEQNLNHDAMYWYRQDPGQGLRLIYYSQIVNDFQKGDIAEGYSVSREKKESFPLTVTSAQKNPTAFYLCASAGTDGTQYFGPGTRLLVL.